This is a list of T cell receptor beta chains from one sample in a study of T cell changes during pregnancy in multiple sclerosis. Using immunoSEQ multiplex PCR, the repertoire was profiled, and TCRdb retains in-frame clones only, with some absent. The data hold about 48,000 clones, with around 90% observed a single time. The sequencing here drew on CD4+ T cells from peripheral blood mononuclear cells, taken in the third trimester of pregnancy. These receptors all come from a female donor with multiple sclerosis, enrolled in a pregnancy study. Both conserved end residues are part of each CDR3. Fields, in order: V gene, J gene, D gene, clone size, CDR3 protein, CDR3 DNA. D genes are given only for firm matches. Only part of the rows carry a size: once, few, many, or a class if the clone is expanded.

TRBV4-1	TRBJ2-2	TRBD1	.	CASSQPGTVRRTGELFF	TGCGCCAGCAGCCAGCCCGGGACAGTTAGGCGTACCGGGGAGCTGTTTTTT
TRBV6-1	TRBJ2-3	.	.	CASITGAGGPDTQYF	TGTGCCAGCATTACAGGGGCGGGGGGACCAGATACGCAGTATTTT
TRBV5-1	TRBJ2-1	.	.	CASSLSGSYNEQFF	TGCGCCAGCAGCTTGTCAGGTTCCTACAATGAGCAGTTCTTC
TRBV7-9	TRBJ2-7	.	.	CASSTTGSVGEQYF	TGTGCCAGCAGCACCACAGGCTCCGTAGGCGAGCAGTACTTC
TRBV4-1	TRBJ2-1	TRBD1	.	CASSHSQGRTYNEQFF	TGCGCCAGCAGCCATTCACAGGGGCGAACCTACAATGAGCAGTTCTTC
TRBV19	TRBJ2-2	TRBD2	.	CAVTSDNTGELFF	TGTGCCGTAACTAGCGACAACACCGGGGAGCTGTTTTTT
TRBV5-1	TRBJ2-7	TRBD1	.	CASSQDRKEQYF	TGCGCCAGCAGCCAGGACAGGAAAGAGCAGTACTTC
TRBV7-6	TRBJ1-2	.	.	CASSLATGSSYTF	TGTGCCAGCAGCTTAGCAACAGGCTCGAGCTACACCTTC
TRBV2	TRBJ1-5	.	few	CASSIVQSGNNQPQHF	TGTGCCAGCAGTATTGTTCAGTCAGGGAACAATCAGCCCCAGCATTTT
TRBV10-3	TRBJ1-1	TRBD1	.	CAIRTDRGENTEAFF	TGTGCCATCAGGACGGACAGGGGGGAGAACACTGAAGCTTTCTTT
TRBV9	TRBJ2-3	.	.	CASSGGVWSDTQYF	TGTGCCAGCAGCGGGGGGGTGTGGTCAGATACGCAGTATTTT
TRBV29-1	TRBJ1-2	.	.	CSVGRGTGGIGSTF	.
TRBV12-5	TRBJ2-7	.	.	CASGFAGKRTRGISYEQYF	TGTGCTAGTGGTTTCGCCGGGAAGCGAACAAGGGGGATCTCCTACGAGCAGTACTTC
TRBV11-1	TRBJ1-4	TRBD1	.	CASSPWTGSGEKLFF	TGTGCCAGCAGCCCATGGACAGGGTCGGGTGAAAAACTGTTTTTT
TRBV1	TRBJ1-3	.	.	CTSSARHRGPSAGSGNTIYF	TGCACCAGCAGCGCACGCCACAGGGGTCCCTCAGCAGGGTCTGGAAACACCATATATTTT
TRBV5-1	TRBJ1-6	TRBD1	.	CASSLAGTVRSPLHF	TGCGCCAGCAGCTTGGCCGGGACAGTTCGATCACCCCTCCACTTT
TRBV5-1	TRBJ2-7	TRBD2	few	CASSLANGGVHYEQYF	TGCGCCAGCAGCTTGGCCAACGGGGGGGTGCACTACGAGCAGTACTTC
TRBV10-3	TRBJ2-7	TRBD2	once	CAISPPLAGGLDEQYF	TGTGCCATCAGCCCACCCTTAGCGGGGGGGCTTGACGAGCAGTACTTC
TRBV12-5	TRBJ2-3	TRBD1	.	CASGLGQGRGTQYF	TGTGCTAGTGGTTTAGGACAGGGAAGGGGTACGCAGTATTTT
TRBV30	TRBJ2-1	TRBD1	.	CAWDSGQGVDEQFF	TGTGCCTGGGACTCCGGACAGGGGGTCGATGAGCAGTTCTTC
TRBV30	TRBJ1-6	TRBD1	.	CAWSGTDFYNSPLHF	TGTGCCTGGAGCGGGACAGATTTCTATAATTCACCCCTCCACTTT
TRBV6-6	TRBJ2-7	TRBD1	.	CASSPRDRSSYEQYF	TGTGCCAGCAGTCCCCGGGACAGGAGCTCCTACGAGCAGTACTTC
TRBV7-8	TRBJ2-2	TRBD2	.	CASSLAATAGENTGELFF	TGTGCCAGCAGCTTAGCGGCCACAGCGGGGGAGAACACCGGGGAGCTGTTTTTT
TRBV5-4	TRBJ1-1	TRBD1	.	CASSPRTGLNTEAFF	TGTGCCAGCAGCCCCCGGACAGGACTGAACACTGAAGCTTTCTTT
TRBV6-1	TRBJ1-2	.	.	CASSEGHSSDYGYTF	TGTGCCAGCAGTGAAGGACACTCTTCGGACTATGGCTACACCTTC
TRBV19	TRBJ1-3	TRBD1	.	CASMETGSGNTIYF	TGTGCCAGTATGGAGACAGGGTCGGGAAACACCATATATTTT
TRBV19	TRBJ2-5	.	.	CASSVSGRGSQTQYF	TGTGCCAGTAGCGTGAGCGGTCGGGGGAGTCAGACCCAGTACTTC
TRBV7-8	TRBJ1-4	TRBD1	.	CASSLMVKAGGMEKLFF	TGTGCCAGCAGCTTAATGGTCAAGGCAGGGGGCATGGAAAAACTGTTTTTT
TRBV7-9	TRBJ2-3	TRBD2	.	CASSLGGTDTQYF	TGTGCCAGCAGCTTGGGGGGGACAGATACGCAGTATTTT
TRBV9	TRBJ2-3	.	.	CASSVGLQARTDTQYF	TGTGCCAGCAGCGTAGGATTACAGGCTCGAACAGATACGCAGTATTTT
TRBV7-3	TRBJ2-2	.	.	CASSSGLYTGELFF	TGTGCCAGCAGCTCGGGACTCTACACCGGGGAGCTGTTTTTT
TRBV27	TRBJ2-1	.	once	CASKRTGGSSYNEQFF	TGTGCCAGCAAGCGGACTGGGGGGTCCTCCTACAATGAGCAGTTCTTC
TRBV7-3	TRBJ2-1	TRBD2	.	CASSFPGTSGLRGSNEQFF	TGTGCCAGCAGCTTCCCCGGGACTAGCGGGCTTCGCGGCTCCAATGAGCAGTTCTTC
TRBV4-2	TRBJ2-7	.	.	CASSRGEGDYEQYF	TGTGCCAGCAGCCGGGGGGAGGGGGACTACGAGCAGTACTTC
TRBV7-3	TRBJ2-2	TRBD1	.	CASSPTGTGIRGELFF	TGTGCCAGCAGCCCCACCGGGACAGGGATTAGGGGGGAGCTGTTTTTT
TRBV19	TRBJ1-2	.	.	CASILSSGRGGYTF	TGTGCCAGTATTTTGTCTTCGGGGAGGGGTGGCTACACCTTC
TRBV15	TRBJ1-5	TRBD1	few	CATSRDRGFSQPQHF	TGTGCCACCAGCAGAGACAGGGGGTTTAGTCAGCCCCAGCATTTT
TRBV7-9	TRBJ1-1	.	.	CASRPPGFTEAFF	TGTGCCAGCAGACCCCCAGGGTTTACTGAAGCTTTCTTT
TRBV7-9	TRBJ2-7	TRBD1	once	CASSGGQGFSYEQYF	TGTGCCAGCAGCGGGGGACAGGGATTCTCCTACGAGCAGTACTTC
TRBV7-3	TRBJ2-3	TRBD2	.	CASSLTGRGSLTDTQYF	TGTGCCAGCAGCTTAACGGGGAGGGGTAGCCTCACAGATACGCAGTATTTT
TRBV5-1	TRBJ1-1	.	few	CASTLDRNTEAFF	TGCGCCAGCACCTTAGACAGGAACACTGAAGCTTTCTTT
TRBV19	TRBJ1-2	.	.	CASSIGQSYGYTF	TGTGCCAGTAGTATAGGACAGTCCTATGGCTACACCTTC
TRBV9	TRBJ2-6	TRBD2	.	CASSVLTSGGPGANVLTF	TGTGCCAGCAGCGTTTTGACTAGCGGGGGGCCTGGGGCCAACGTCCTGACTTTC
TRBV4-1	TRBJ1-6	.	few	CASSQDQYGIGNSPLHF	TGCGCCAGCAGCCAAGATCAGTACGGGATAGGCAATTCACCCCTCCACTTT
TRBV19	TRBJ1-5	.	.	CASHRSPSFGNQPQHF	TGTGCCAGCCACAGATCCCCCTCTTTCGGCAATCAGCCCCAGCATTTT
TRBV7-3	TRBJ1-1	.	once	CASSLTLVGKEAFF	TGTGCCAGCAGCTTAACGTTAGTCGGGAAGGAAGCTTTCTTT
TRBV6-5	TRBJ1-4	.	.	CASSYSGTQVNEKLFF	TGTGCCAGCAGTTACTCCGGGACTCAGGTTAATGAAAAACTGTTTTTT
TRBV25-1	TRBJ1-4	TRBD1	.	CASSGGTEVWREKLFF	TGTGCCAGCAGTGGCGGGACAGAGGTTTGGCGGGAAAAACTGTTTTTT
TRBV18	TRBJ1-1	.	.	CASSPEMNTEAFF	TGTGCCAGCTCACCAGAGATGAACACTGAAGCTTTCTTT
TRBV5-1	TRBJ2-7	.	.	CASSADGMAYEQYF	TGCGCCAGCAGCGCGGACGGGATGGCGTACGAGCAGTACTTC
TRBV6-1	TRBJ1-2	.	.	CASSDGRLGTTYGYTF	TGTGCCAGCAGTGACGGGCGGTTAGGGACTACCTATGGCTACACCTTC
TRBV11-3	TRBJ2-2	TRBD2	once	CASSLGGLATTGELFF	TGTGCCAGCAGCTTAGGCGGACTAGCGACCACCGGGGAGCTGTTTTTT
TRBV6-5	TRBJ1-4	TRBD1	.	CASSPGQGREKLFF	TGTGCCAGCAGTCCGGGACAGGGTCGTGAAAAACTGTTTTTT
TRBV6-5	TRBJ2-7	TRBD1	.	CASSYGQGGYEQYF	TGTGCCAGCAGTTACGGACAGGGCGGCTACGAGCAGTACTTC